Presented here are 32 T cell receptor beta chains from one specimen sequenced in a study of shared clonotypes between healthy human individuals. This table comes from immunoSEQ multiplex PCR, and its TCRdb copy is limited to in-frame clones, with some not included. The sample carries more than 850,000 clones, about 84% recorded once. Sequenced input: memory CD4+ T cells from PBMCs. Described subset: CD45RA-negative fraction. The source of these receptors is a man younger than 35 in good health. Some clones in this sample may be carry-over from other donors' samples.

The chain combines TRBV7-2 with TRBJ2-2; 7 nucleotides line up with TRBD2. The CDR3 is 13 amino acids. Trimming took 4 bases from V and 8 from J; bases not matched to a gene: 4. CDR1 and CDR2 from the germline V gene are SGHTA and FQGNSA. The CDR3 sequence is CASSSEGGGELFF. CDR3 bases: TGTGCCAGCAGCTCGGAGGGAGGGGGGGAGCTGTTTTTT.

This sequence joins TRBV4-2 and TRBJ2-1; D call uncertain. CDR1 and CDR2 from the germline V gene are LGHNA and YNFKEQ. Trimming stripped 4 bases from V and 10 bases from J, with 11 bases between. This CDR3 comprises 12 residues. The chain's CDR3 is CASSPGRWEQFF. In DNA, the CDR3 is TGTGCCAGCAGCCCAGGACGCTGGGAGCAGTTCTTC.

The chain employs TRBV7-3 and TRBJ2-7, with a possible D match to TRBD1 (6 bases). The CDR3 consists of 17 residues. Germline loops: CDR1 SGHTA, CDR2 FQGTGA. V lost 5 bases and J 5 bases, leaving 25 bases between the germline ends. The CDR3 spells CASSPHQGRGSIDEQYF. The DNA of the CDR3 is TGTGCCAGCAGCCCACACCAGGGCAGGGGCAGTATCGACGAGCAGTACTTC.

The chain couples TRBV7-8 to TRBJ1-1; 7 bases line up with TRBD1. The J segment lost 5 bases and the V segment lost 4 bases, leaving 1 base of the junction unmatched. The CDR3 is 12 residues long. Germline lookup yields CDR1 SGHVS and CDR2 FQNEAQ. DNA of the CDR3: TGTGCCAGCAGCTCAGGGGGGACTGAAGCTTTCTTT. It specifies CASSSGGTEAFF.

Regarding this clone: Other DNA sequences in the same sample also yield this CDR3. The V and J genes are TRBV5-1 and TRBJ2-2; TRBD2 agrees at 9 bases. Germline values: CDR1 SGHRS, CDR2 YFSETQ. The CDR3 runs 16 residues. J was trimmed by 0 bases and V by 0 bases; bases with no gene match: 0. The CDR3 nucleotides are TGCGCCAGCAGCTTGGGACTAGCGGCGAACACCGGGGAGCTGTTTTTT. It encodes CASSLGLAANTGELFF.

The chain's CDR3 is CASSLTGTSGDNEQFF. DNA for the CDR3: TGTGCCAGCAGCTTAACTGGGACTAGCGGGGACAATGAGCAGTTCTTC. V gene TRBV7-3 combines with J gene TRBJ2-1; TRBD2 agrees at 13 bases. The CDR3 totals 16 residues. J gave up 5 bases and V 0 bases, and 1 base lay outside the gene matches. CDR1 and CDR2 from the germline V gene are SGHTA and FQGTGA.

The rearrangement uses TRBV2 and TRBJ1-1, with D perhaps TRBD1 (5 bases). The CDR3 runs to 13 residues. V was cut by 6 bases and J by 2 bases, with 10 bases left in between. CDR1 and CDR2 from the germline V gene are SNHLY and FYNNEI. The CDR3 DNA follows: TGTGCCAGCAGGACAGACACTAACACTGAAGCTTTCTTT. Translating it yields CASRTDTNTEAFF.

This clone was observed many times. V is TRBV5-1 and J is TRBJ2-2, with 7 bases identical to TRBD2. Looked up from germline, CDR1 is SGHRS and CDR2 is YFSETQ. The CDR3 runs 15 residues. V dropped 0 bases and J dropped 9; count of bases not matched to a gene: 8. CDR3 DNA sequence: TGCGCCAGCAGCTTGGTTGTTAGCGGGTACCGGGAGCTGTTTTTT. Translated, it gives CASSLVVSGYRELFF.

This CDR3 is CSGQGWNEQFF. DNA of the CDR3: TGCAGTGGACAGGGGTGGAATGAGCAGTTCTTC. The V gene is TRBV20-1, the J gene TRBJ2-1; 8 bases map to TRBD1. CDR1 and CDR2 (germline): DFQATT, SNEGSKA (reference sequence). With 7 bases clipped from V and 7 bases from J, the junction kept 3 bases outside the gene matches. The CDR3 totals 11 residues.

Worth noting for this clone: The junction departs from the called germline gene at one end, perhaps through a read error. Other DNA sequences of this sample code for an identical CDR3. This rearrangement joins TRBV28 to TRBJ1-1; D is unresolved. The CDR3 length is 14 residues. Germline CDR1 and CDR2: MDHEN and SYDVKM. CDR3 residues: CASSIPLWNTEAFF. The CDR3 region has the DNA TGTGCCAGCAGTATTCCTCTTTGGAACACTGAAGCCTTCTTT.

The chain combines TRBV5-1 with TRBJ2-1, with 11 nucleotides matching TRBD2. The CDR3 loop spans 17 amino acids. V was clipped by 0 bases and J by 8 bases; unmatched bases: 10. The germline gives CDR1 SGHRS, CDR2 YFSETQ. The CDR3 coding sequence is TGCGCCAGCAGCTTGGGAGTAGCGGGAGGGATTGCCGATGAGCAGTTCTTC. Translated: CASSLGVAGGIADEQFF.

This chain connects TRBV5-5 to TRBJ1-2; maybe TRBD1 (6 bases). Germline V lookup: CDR1 SGHKS, CDR2 YYEKEE (reference sequence). With 4 bases removed from V and 2 bases from J, the gap between germline ends came to 12 bases. CDR3 size: 14 residues. The CDR3 protein is CASSAPDRNYGYTF. The CDR3 coding sequence is TGTGCCAGCAGCGCCCCGGACAGAAACTATGGCTACACCTTC.

CDR3 nucleotides: TGTGCCAGCAGCGGAAGTGAAAAACTGTTTTTT. Its protein is CASSGSEKLFF. The chain recombines TRBV7-9 with TRBJ1-4; no reliable D call. Between the trimmed V and J ends, which lost 5 bases and 7 bases, there was a span of 5 bases. Germline V gives CDR1 SEHNR, CDR2 FQNEAQ (reference sequence). This CDR3 is built from 11 residues.

This clone was seen only once. V gene TRBV2 combines with J gene TRBJ2-7; perhaps TRBD1 as D (5 bases). The V and J ends lost 8 bases and 5 bases respectively, with 19 bases between them. Per the germline V gene, CDR1 is SNHLY and CDR2 is FYNNEI. This CDR3 has 14 amino acids. CDR3 region: CASGRGGIMNEQYF. In DNA form, the CDR3 reads TGTGCCAGCGGAAGGGGTGGGATAATGAACGAGCAGTACTTC.

The chain recombines TRBV27 with TRBJ2-1; 11 nucleotides align to TRBD2. Germline-derived CDR1 and CDR2 are MNHEY and SMNVEV (reference sequence). The J segment lost 7 bases and the V segment lost 3 bases, leaving 5 bases of the junction unmatched. This CDR3 is built from 15 residues. CDR3 sequence reads: CASSFSGRAPNEQFF. The DNA for the CDR3 is TGTGCCAGCAGTTTTAGCGGGAGGGCCCCAAATGAGCAGTTCTTC.

This clone has only one observation. The J gene is TRBJ1-3, the V gene TRBV9; D is unresolved. CDR1 and CDR2 (germline): SGDLS, YYNGEE. Trimming cost V 0 bases and J 0 bases, with 7 bases left between them. The CDR3 loop spans 15 amino acids. Written as DNA, the CDR3 is TGTGCCAGCAGCGTAGACGGCTTCTCTGGAAACACCATATATTTT. As protein: CASSVDGFSGNTIYF.

This clone was seen a single time. The chain carries TRBV5-4 and TRBJ2-3, with 7 bases fitting TRBD2. CDR1 and CDR2 from the germline V gene are SGHNT and YYREEE (reference sequence). Germline trimming cut 1 base from V and 1 base from J; bases unmatched to any gene: 0. The CDR3 is made up of 14 amino acids. DNA of the CDR3: TGTGCCAGCAGCTTGCGGGGGGGCACAGATACGCAGTATTTT. This encodes CASSLRGGTDTQYF.

This clone was found once. V gene TRBV5-1 combines with J gene TRBJ1-3; D is uncertain. The CDR3 is made up of 15 amino acids. V dropped 0 bases and J dropped 3 bases, with 10 bases sitting between them. The germline V gene has CDR1 SGHRS and CDR2 YFSETQ. CDR3 protein: CASSLGQVRGNTIYF. For the CDR3, the DNA is TGCGCCAGCAGCTTGGGGCAGGTCCGTGGAAACACCATATATTTT.

The chain uses TRBV4-1 and TRBJ1-5; maybe TRBD1 (6 bases). The V end was cut by 2 bases, the J end by 6 bases, with 26 bases between. Germline loops: CDR1 MGHRA, CDR2 YSYEKL. The CDR3 length is 19 residues. CDR3 residues: CASSQLPGARGMGSQPQHF. The CDR3 coding sequence is TGCGCCAGCAGCCAACTTCCGGGGGCCCGGGGGATGGGGAGTCAGCCCCAGCATTTT.

J is TRBJ2-3 and V is TRBV28; TRBD2 matches 11 bases. Looked up from germline, CDR1 is MDHEN and CDR2 is SYDVKM. The CDR3 loop spans 17 amino acids. V dropped 6 bases and J dropped 5; count of bases not matched to a gene: 13. CDR3 region: CASRGALAGGGLDTQYF. The CDR3 region has the DNA TGTGCCAGCAGAGGTGCCCTAGCGGGAGGCGGATTAGATACGCAGTATTTT.

The chain couples TRBV4-1 to TRBJ2-5; 13 bases fit TRBD2. Germline assignment: CDR1 MGHRA and CDR2 YSYEKL. The CDR3 is 17 residues long. The trim removed 4 bases at V and 2 bases at J, leaving 7 bases unmatched. CDR3: CASSLARLAGGQETQYF. In DNA form, the CDR3 reads TGCGCCAGCAGCCTGGCTAGACTAGCGGGAGGTCAAGAGACCCAGTACTTC.

As concerns this clone: One base away lies a much larger clone, so this may be a sequencing read error. Other nucleotide sequences from this sample produce the same CDR3. The chain employs TRBV7-2 and TRBJ2-1, with 12 bases identical to TRBD2. This CDR3 is built from 15 residues. The trim removed 3 bases at V and 5 bases at J, leaving 2 bases unmatched. Germline loops: CDR1 SGHTA, CDR2 FQGNSA. Here the CDR3 reads CASSFGLAGNNEQFF. The CDR3 DNA reads TGTGCCAGCAGCTTCGGACTAGCGGGGAACAATGAGCAGTTCTTC.

This clone was seen more than once but under ten times. The chain employs TRBV9 and TRBJ2-2; TRBD2 aligns across 12 bases. This CDR3 region has 15 residues. CDR1 SGDLS and CDR2 YYNGEE come from the germline V gene. V gave up 6 bases and J gave up 6 bases; unmatched junction bases: 6. CDR3 sequence (DNA): TGTGCCAGCAACCGAGGACTAGCGGGACCCGGGGAGCTGTTTTTT. Translated: CASNRGLAGPGELFF.

CDR3 sequence reads: CASSLAGTSGPRDLSTDTQYF. CDR3 nucleotide sequence: TGTGCCAGCAGCTTAGCAGGGACTAGCGGGCCGAGGGACCTTAGCACAGATACGCAGTATTTT. The chain joins TRBV7-8 to TRBJ2-3, with 12 bases aligning to TRBD2. Losses at the gene ends were 0 bases for V and 0 bases for J; bases not matched to a gene: 13. In germline, CDR1 is SGHVS, CDR2 FQNEAQ. The CDR3 is 21 amino acids.

This clone appeared once. The chain employs TRBV7-8 and TRBJ1-5; TRBD1 matches at 7 bases. CDR3 length: 16 amino acids. Unmatched junction bases numbered 3, after V lost 1 base and J lost 0 bases. Looked up from germline, CDR1 is SGHVS and CDR2 is FQNEAQ. Written as DNA, the CDR3 is TGTGCCAGCAGCTTAGTCTACAGGGGTAGCAATCAGCCCCAGCATTTT. Translating it yields CASSLVYRGSNQPQHF.

About this clone itself: In the same sample, other DNA sequences code for this CDR3. The chain carries TRBV9 and TRBJ1-3, with D uncertain. This CDR3 contains 14 residues. The germline V gene has CDR1 SGDLS and CDR2 YYNGEE. The V end lost 0 bases, the J end lost 3 bases, and 7 bases lay between the germline ends. CDR3 region: CASSVAGSGNTIYF. CDR3 in DNA: TGTGCCAGCAGCGTAGCGGGCAGTGGAAACACCATATATTTT.

A single count supports this clone. The same CDR3 arises from other DNA sequences in this sample as well. The genes are TRBV6-1 and TRBJ1-5; no firm D call. Per the germline V gene, CDR1 is MNHNS and CDR2 is SASEGT. This CDR3 has 16 residues. V was pared by 0 bases and J by 0 bases, with 9 bases between. The CDR3 coding sequence is TGTGCCAGCAGTGAAGCTCCAGGTCTTAGCAATCAGCCCCAGCATTTT. Its translation: CASSEAPGLSNQPQHF.

The rearrangement links TRBV6-6 to TRBJ2-2; 12 nucleotides align to TRBD2. The CDR3 has 15 amino acids. Germline loops: CDR1 MNHNY, CDR2 SVGAGI (reference sequence). V was pared by 2 bases and J by 5 bases, with 0 bases of the junction left unmatched. This chain's CDR3 is CASSYGLAGTGELFF. As DNA, the CDR3 is TGTGCCAGCAGTTACGGACTAGCGGGGACCGGGGAGCTGTTTTTT.

J is TRBJ2-3 and V is TRBV19, with 14 bases aligning to TRBD2. The CDR3 totals 15 residues. CDR1 is LNHDA, CDR2 SQIVND, per germline (reference sequence). The J segment lost 5 bases and the V segment lost 4 bases, leaving 2 bases of the junction unmatched. Here the CDR3 DNA reads TGTGCCAGTAGTAGACTAGCGGGAGGGATAGATACGCAGTATTTT. Residues: CASSRLAGGIDTQYF.

CDR3 in DNA: TGTGCCAGCAGACGTCAATTTGATCGAAGCGGGACAAGCTCCTACAATGAGCAGTTCTTC. Its translation: CASRRQFDRSGTSSYNEQFF. The genes are TRBV28 and TRBJ2-1; TRBD2 might be the D (7 bases). V was trimmed by 6 bases and J by 0 bases, leaving 27 bases between them. The CDR3 covers 20 residues. Per germline, CDR1 MDHEN and CDR2 SYDVKM.

The V gene is TRBV18, the J gene TRBJ1-1; 9 nucleotides line up with TRBD1. V shed 3 bases and J 5 bases; nucleotides not matched to a gene: 7. Germline V lookup: CDR1 KGHSH, CDR2 LQKENI. This CDR3 has 15 residues. The DNA for the CDR3 is TGTGCCAGCTCACCGTCCCGTGACAGGGGGACTGAAGCTTTCTTT. Its translation: CASSPSRDRGTEAFF.

This clone was observed many times. The chain combines TRBV6-6 with TRBJ2-3; 10 positions match TRBD2. After removal of 8 bases from V and 6 bases from J, the junction contained 5 bases not matched to a gene. The CDR3 extends over 13 amino acids. In germline, CDR1 is MNHNY, CDR2 SVGAGI (reference sequence). The CDR3 loop reads CASGTSGMDTQYF. The CDR3 nucleotides are TGTGCCAGCGGCACTAGCGGGATGGATACGCAGTATTTT.